The 14 T cell receptor beta chains given below trace back to one sample, sequenced in a study of cytomegalovirus exposure and HLA in healthy donors (dated by TCRdb to the late 2010s). Preparation of the library involved the immunoSEQ multiplex PCR assay. For the multiplex PCR, a mixture combining 60 forward primers for TCR Vbeta segments and 13 reverse primers for TCR Jbeta segments was used. Entries here come from immuneACCESS through TCRdb and include only in-frame sequences with V and J called. Some clones fail to appear in such tables; in the studies checked, an unresolved V gene covers under half of the shortfall, and the cause of the remainder is unknown. The sample includes 90,000 to 150,000 clones, with roughly three quarters observed a single time. The top ten clones comprise 16% of the sample. The material sequenced was PBMCs. These receptors all stem from a man over 45 in good health and CMV-seropositive.

The chain recombines TRBV6-6 with TRBJ2-5; a possible D gene is TRBD1 (5 bases). V was clipped by 1 base and J by 1 base, with 10 bases between them. This CDR3 has 15 residues. The germline V gene encodes CDR1 MNHNY and CDR2 SVGAGI (reference sequence). CDR3 DNA sequence: TGTGCCAGCAGTTACTTCCTAGGGGTCCAAGAGACCCAGTACTTC. Translating gives CASSYFLGVQETQYF.

This clone has just a few counts. CDR3 in amino acids: CASSPTSGGSETQYF. CDR3 nucleotide sequence: TGTGCCAGCAGTCCCACTAGCGGGGGGTCAGAGACCCAGTACTTC. This chain joins TRBV27 and TRBJ2-5, with 12 bases lining up with TRBD2. Germline V gene sequence: CDR1 MNHEY, CDR2 SMNVEV (reference sequence). The CDR3 has 15 residues. V lost 5 bases and J lost 4; bases outside the gene matches: 5.

The chain couples TRBV27 to TRBJ1-5; the match to TRBD1 covers 7 bases. The CDR3 totals 14 residues. J lost 4 bases, V lost 7 bases, and 7 bases had no gene match. Germline V CDR1 and CDR2: MNHEY, SMNVEV (reference sequence). The CDR3 region is CASKAQGLNQPQHF. The CDR3 DNA follows: TGTGCCAGCAAGGCACAGGGGCTAAATCAGCCCCAGCATTTT.

V gene TRBV19 combines with J gene TRBJ2-5; 7 bases are shared with TRBD2. The CDR3 totals 15 residues. Germline V gives CDR1 LNHDA, CDR2 SQIVND (reference sequence). Trimming took 6 bases from V and 1 from J; bases not matched to a gene: 8. The DNA for the CDR3 is TGTGCCAGTAGGGGGGAGGGGCGGGGCCAAGAGACCCAGTACTTC. Protein: CASRGEGRGQETQYF.

V usage is TRBV9 and J usage is TRBJ2-1; no definite D call. Germline CDR1 reads SGDLS; CDR2 reads YYNGEE. V was trimmed by 5 bases and J by 9 bases, leaving 12 bases between them. The CDR3 has 12 amino acids. CDR3 in DNA: TGTGCCAGCAGTTTAAATTGGAGTGAGCAGTTCTTC. Protein product: CASSLNWSEQFF.

The chain combines TRBV2 with TRBJ2-2; 7 bases line up with TRBD1. Germline assignment: CDR1 SNHLY and CDR2 FYNNEI. There are 16 residues in the CDR3. With 2 bases clipped from V and 4 bases from J, the junction kept 7 bases outside the gene matches. CDR3 sequence: CASSERDSRFTGELFF. The CDR3 DNA sequence: TGTGCCAGCAGTGAACGGGACAGCAGATTCACCGGGGAGCTGTTTTTT.

The chain has TRBV27 and TRBJ2-1, with 14 positions matching TRBD2. From germline, CDR1 is MNHEY and CDR2 SMNVEV (reference sequence). CDR3 length: 17 residues. J lost 6 bases, V lost 5 bases, and 9 bases had no gene match. CDR3 sequence reads: CASSLGTSGRGGNEQFF. The CDR3 DNA reads as TGTGCCAGCAGTCTCGGGACTAGCGGGAGAGGCGGCAATGAGCAGTTCTTC.

This chain links TRBV6-5 with TRBJ1-3; TRBD1 is a possible D gene (5 bases). Germline-derived CDR1 and CDR2 are MNHEY and SVGAGI. Trimming stripped 4 bases from V and 3 bases from J, with 16 bases between. This CDR3 contains 16 residues. The CDR3 here is CASSSRTGTRGNTIYF. As DNA, the CDR3 is TGTGCCAGCAGTTCGCGTACCGGGACTCGTGGAAACACCATATATTTT.

CDR3 region: CASSLVQGAEGYTF. CDR3 in DNA: TGTGCCAGCAGCTTAGTACAGGGGGCGGAAGGCTACACCTTC. The rearrangement links TRBV11-2 to TRBJ1-2; 9 nucleotides align to TRBD1. CDR1 and CDR2 (germline): SGHAT, FQNNGV. The CDR3 consists of 14 residues. Germline trimming cut 1 base from V and 8 bases from J; bases unmatched to any gene: 5.

CDR3 in DNA: TGTGCCAGCAGTCAAACGACTAGCGGGAGCTACAATGAGCAGTTCTTC. Protein: CASSQTTSGSYNEQFF. V usage is TRBV28 and J usage is TRBJ2-1; 12 nucleotides align to TRBD2. V lost 5 bases, J lost 3 bases, and 5 bases stayed unmatched. Germline V CDR1 and CDR2: MDHEN, SYDVKM. The CDR3 sequence is 16 residues long.

The chain joins TRBV6-1 to TRBJ1-4; 7 nucleotides agree with TRBD1. Unmatched junction bases numbered 4, after V lost 2 bases and J lost 7 bases. Germline values: CDR1 MNHNS, CDR2 SASEGT. The CDR3 extends over 14 amino acids. CDR3 in amino acids: CASSERGRREKLFF. The CDR3 DNA sequence: TGTGCCAGCAGTGAAAGGGGGCGGCGTGAAAAACTGTTTTTT.

CDR3 region: CASTEGDGGTVQASFSNQPQHF. The CDR3 DNA is TGTGCCAGCACCGAGGGAGATGGGGGGACAGTTCAGGCCTCCTTTAGCAATCAGCCCCAGCATTTT. The chain recombines TRBV21-1 with TRBJ1-5; TRBD1 was called by the table and not checked on the DNA. TRBV21-1 is given as a pseudogene. The CDR3 extends over 22 amino acids.

J is TRBJ2-2 and V is TRBV7-2; 8 bases match TRBD2. The CDR3 has 15 residues. The trim removed 1 base at V and 4 bases at J, leaving 2 bases unmatched. Per the germline V gene, CDR1 is SGHTA and CDR2 is FQGNSA. The CDR3 here is CASSLVGTSTGELFF. In DNA form, the CDR3 reads TGTGCCAGCAGCTTAGTTGGGACTAGCACCGGGGAGCTGTTTTTT.

This chain connects TRBV6-5 to TRBJ2-3, with 9 bases fitting TRBD2. The V and J ends lost 6 bases and 4 bases, in that order; junction bases with no gene match: 5. The CDR3 has 14 residues. The germline V gene encodes CDR1 MNHEY and CDR2 SVGAGI. CDR3 sequence (DNA): TGTGCCAGCAGGCCGGGACTAGCTTCAGATACGCAGTATTTT. This translates into CASRPGLASDTQYF.